The present T cell receptor beta chain was sequenced within a study of T-cell memory formation after mild COVID-19. This clonotype was picked up a small number of times. Each CDR3 protein gets one entry after TCRdb re-called the 5' RACE reads with MiXCR. The data contain hundreds of thousands of distinct CDR3 sequences, approximately 18% of them singletons. Per the germline V gene, CDR1 is SQVTM and CDR2 is ANQGSEA. The CDR3 extends over 15 amino acids. The V gene lost 1 base and the J gene lost 0 bases, with 9 bases spanning the gap. Sequenced sample: PBMCs or a T cell subset sorted from them (not recorded which). The rearrangement joins TRBV29-1 to TRBJ2-2; no reliable D call. This sequence was found in a man aged 18 to 30 who had mild COVID-19 (a few samples of this study predate the infection). Cell type and time point are not known. This CDR3 reads CSVEVVGSNTGELFF. In DNA, the CDR3 is TGCAGCGTTGAAGTGGTGGGGTCGAACACCGGGGAGCTGTTTTTT.